The 22 T cell receptor beta chains in this list originate from one sample, sequenced in a study of blood T cell repertoires in COVID-19. Measured with immunoSEQ multiplex PCR; TCRdb has only the in-frame clones, and not every one. The sample includes 270,000 or so clones, about 88% of them seen just once. Sequencing input: peripheral blood. Every receptor here comes from a woman aged 40 to 50 who had recovered from COVID-19.

The chain links TRBV11-2 to TRBJ2-3; 8 bases are a match to TRBD1. CDR1 is SGHAT, CDR2 FQNNGV, per germline. The junction had 3 bases not matched to a gene; V was cut back by 0 bases and J by 1 base. The CDR3 is 16 amino acids. CDR3 amino acids: CASSLESGGGTDTQYF. The CDR3 DNA sequence: TGTGCCAGCAGCTTAGAGTCAGGGGGCGGCACAGATACGCAGTATTTT.

The rearrangement links TRBV5-1 to TRBJ1-1; 8 bases agree with TRBD1. This CDR3 contains 16 residues. Losses at the gene ends were 0 bases for V and 2 bases for J; bases not matched to a gene: 6. Germline lookup yields CDR1 SGHRS and CDR2 YFSETQ. The DNA for the CDR3 is TGCGCCAGCAGCTTGGTGACCGGGACAGGAAACACTGAAGCTTTCTTT. Translated, it gives CASSLVTGTGNTEAFF.

This sequence joins TRBV5-4 and TRBJ2-3; 15 positions match TRBD2. CDR1 and CDR2 from the germline V gene are SGHNT and YYREEE (reference sequence). The CDR3 is 16 residues long. V lost 4 bases, J lost 7 bases, and 7 bases stayed unmatched. The CDR3 DNA reads as TGTGCCAGCAGCCCAGGACTAGCGGGGGGGTTGAATACGCAGTATTTT. As protein: CASSPGLAGGLNTQYF.

The V call is TRBV5-1, the J call TRBJ1-3; D remains unclear. The CDR3 covers 13 residues. The ends were cut back, 5 bases at V and 4 bases at J, with 10 bases in the middle. The V gene's germline CDR1 is SGHRS and CDR2 YFSETQ. The CDR3 bases are TGCGCCAGCAGACCCTATTCCGGAAACACCATATATTTT. It is translated as CASRPYSGNTIYF.

The sample holds one count of this clone. The chain joins TRBV5-1 to TRBJ2-2, with a weak D call TRBD2 (5 bases). The CDR3 spans 14 residues. The germline V and J ends were trimmed by 3 bases and 5 bases, with 11 bases remaining between them. Germline CDR1 and CDR2: SGHRS and YFSETQ. DNA for the CDR3: TGCGCCAGCAGCTACGACTCGGGAACCGGGGAGCTGTTTTTT. Translated, it gives CASSYDSGTGELFF.

The rearrangement links TRBV19 to TRBJ2-4; D gene ambiguous. Looked up from germline, CDR1 is LNHDA and CDR2 is SQIVND (reference sequence). V shed 5 bases and J shed 4 bases, with 18 bases lying between them. The CDR3 sequence is 16 residues long. This CDR3 is CASSPPSPNPKNIQYF. In DNA, the CDR3 is TGTGCCAGTAGTCCCCCAAGCCCGAACCCGAAAAACATTCAGTACTTC.

The CDR3 DNA reads TGTGCCAGCAGCTTCGACAGACCAGAGAGCATTCAGTACTTC. Residues: CASSFDRPESIQYF. The V call is TRBV2, the J call TRBJ2-4, with D possibly TRBD1 on 5 matching bases. The germline CDR1 and CDR2 sequences are SNHLY and FYNNEI. The V end was cut by 6 bases, the J end by 9 bases, with 18 bases between. The CDR3 is 14 residues long.

This chain connects TRBV18 to TRBJ1-5; 8 positions match TRBD1. Looked up from germline, CDR1 is KGHSH and CDR2 is LQKENI. V was clipped by 3 bases and J by 3 bases; unmatched bases: 7. The CDR3 contains 16 residues. CDR3 nucleotide sequence: TGTGCCAGCTCACCGGGCGGACAGGGCCTCAATCAGCCCCAGCATTTT. Translating gives CASSPGGQGLNQPQHF.

CDR3 nucleotides: TGTGCCAGCAGCTCAGGGACTAGGGTAGATACGCAGTATTTT. Its protein is CASSSGTRVDTQYF. The chain links TRBV7-3 to TRBJ2-3, with 8 bases lining up with TRBD2. In germline, CDR1 is SGHTA, CDR2 FQGTGA. There are 14 residues in the CDR3. Unmatched junction bases numbered 5, after V lost 4 bases and J lost 5 bases.

The count of this clone is one. The J gene is TRBJ2-5, the V gene TRBV12-3 or TRBV12-4; 7 bases match TRBD2. The ends lost 4 bases at V and 5 bases at J; junction bases unmatched: 4. The CDR3 has 13 amino acids. The CDR3 reads CASSSSAGETQYF. CDR3 sequence (DNA): TGTGCCAGCAGTTCCTCAGCGGGGGAGACCCAGTACTTC.

The CDR3 is CSVGQSGGNTIYF. In nucleotides, the CDR3 is TGCAGCGTTGGACAGTCCGGAGGAAACACCATATATTTT. The chain is built from TRBV29-1 and TRBJ1-3, with D possibly matching TRBD1 (5 bases). The CDR3 contains 13 residues. The V end was cut by 4 bases, the J end by 4 bases, with 11 bases between. Germline lookup yields CDR1 SQVTM and CDR2 ANQGSEA.

V is TRBV10-2 and J is TRBJ2-1, with a weak D call TRBD2 (6 bases). Deletions cut 8 bases from V and 6 bases from J, with 14 bases between. This CDR3 is 13 amino acids long. Germline V gene data show CDR1 as WSHSY and CDR2 as SAAADI. The CDR3: CASSVGGPNEQFF. The CDR3 coding sequence is TGCGCCAGCTCCGTCGGGGGTCCCAATGAGCAGTTCTTC.

This rearrangement joins TRBV21-1 to TRBJ2-7; TRBD1 is the table's D call and was not checked against the DNA. TRBV21-1 is flagged as a pseudogene. This CDR3 is built from 14 residues. CDR3 coding DNA: TGTGCCAGCAGCAAAGCTAAACAGGCCTGCGAGCAGTACGTC. Translating it yields CASSKAKQACEQYV.

The V gene is TRBV20-1, the J gene TRBJ2-7; D may be TRBD1 (5 bases). Germline CDR1 and CDR2: DFQATT and SNEGSKA (reference sequence). CDR3 size: 11 residues. V was shortened by 7 bases and J by 6 bases, with 13 bases between the two germline ends. CDR3 in DNA: TGCAGTGTTAAAAGGGGCACCGAGCAGTACGTC. As protein: CSVKRGTEQYV.

V usage is TRBV30 and J usage is TRBJ1-1, with 8 bases fitting TRBD1. This CDR3 is built from 11 residues. The trim removed 4 bases at V and 10 bases at J, leaving 5 bases unmatched. CDR1 and CDR2 from the germline V gene are GTSNPN and SVGIG (reference sequence). The CDR3, as DNA: TGTGCCTGGAATGGGCAGGGGGCAGCTTTCTTT. This encodes CAWNGQGAAFF.

V is TRBV7-2 and J is TRBJ2-2; TRBD2 matches 10 bases. This CDR3 is 16 amino acids long. J lost 1 base, V lost 5 bases, and 4 bases had no gene match. Germline assignment: CDR1 SGHTA and CDR2 FQGNSA. DNA for the CDR3: TGTGCCAGCAGCACGATAGCGGGAGGGAACACCGGGGAGCTGTTTTTT. Encoded protein: CASSTIAGGNTGELFF.

The V gene is TRBV30, the J gene TRBJ1-4, with D perhaps TRBD1 (5 bases). V lost 0 bases and J 7 bases, leaving 9 bases between the germline ends. This CDR3 contains 13 residues. Germline assignment: CDR1 GTSNPN and CDR2 SVGIG (reference sequence). CDR3 coding DNA: TGTGCCTGGAGTGTATCCGGGGGTGAAAAACTGTTTTTT. Translation: CAWSVSGGEKLFF.

In its sample, this clone was seen once. V gene TRBV27 combines with J gene TRBJ1-1; 8 nucleotides match TRBD1. CDR1 and CDR2 from the germline V gene are MNHEY and SMNVEV (reference sequence). The CDR3 runs to 16 residues. Trimming at V came to 4 bases and at J to 1 base, leaving 8 bases not matched to a gene. CDR3 bases: TGTGCCAGCAGTTGGCGACAGGGGCGGGCGAACACTGAAGCTTTCTTT. It is translated as CASSWRQGRANTEAFF.

The chain employs TRBV4-1 and TRBJ1-1, with D uncertain. This CDR3 spans 13 amino acids. Per the germline V gene, CDR1 is MGHRA and CDR2 is YSYEKL. The V and J ends lost 0 bases and 3 bases respectively, with 5 bases between them. The CDR3 DNA is TGCGCCAGCAGCCAAGAGACACACACTGAAGCTTTCTTT. Its translation is CASSQETHTEAFF.

V is TRBV20-1 and J is TRBJ1-2; no reliable D call. Germline CDR1 DFQATT, CDR2 SNEGSKA (reference sequence). Trimming stripped 3 bases from V and 0 bases from J, with 11 bases between. The CDR3 runs to 14 residues. As DNA, the CDR3 is TGCAGTGCTAGTGCTAGTTCAACTAACTATGGCTACACCTTC. It is translated as CSASASSTNYGYTF.

This chain joins TRBV18 and TRBJ2-2; possibly TRBD2 for D (5 bases). The CDR3 spans 16 residues. Trimming took off 4 bases at V and 2 bases at J, with 14 bases between the two ends. Looked up from germline, CDR1 is KGHSH and CDR2 is LQKENI. This CDR3 reads CASSRTAGANTGELFF. The CDR3 nucleotides are TGTGCCAGCTCACGGACTGCCGGCGCCAACACCGGGGAGCTGTTTTTT.

This clone was seen just once. This rearrangement joins TRBV9 to TRBJ2-5; possible D gene TRBD2, 6 bases. V gave up 3 bases and J gave up 5 bases, with 20 bases separating them. The CDR3 is 16 amino acids. Germline assignment: CDR1 SGDLS and CDR2 YYNGEE. In nucleotides, the CDR3 is TGTGCCAGCAGCGAGGGCCTTAGGGACTCCGAGGAGACCCAGTACTTC. This translates into CASSEGLRDSEETQYF. The full variable domain, completed using reference TRBV9 and TRBJ2-5, is DSGVTQTPKHLITATGQRVTLRCSPRSGDLSVYWYQQSLDQGLQFLIQYYNGEERAKGNILERFSAQQFPDLHSELNLSSLELGDSALYFCASSEGLRDSEETQYFGPGTRLLVL.